Shown below are 15 T cell receptor beta chains from a single sample sequenced in a study of control samples from healthy donors and cancer patients. Method: immunoSEQ multiplex PCR; TCRdb's copy keeps in-frame clones and lacks some. Of some 70,000 clones listed, 83% were seen once; the top ten hold more than 15%. The source material was blood. These TCRs come from a man between 60 and 75 years old in good health.

This rearrangement joins TRBV28 to TRBJ2-3; D is ambiguous. V dropped 2 bases and J dropped 6 bases, with 9 bases sitting between them. Germline values: CDR1 MDHEN, CDR2 SYDVKM. This CDR3 is 13 amino acids long. The CDR3 region has the DNA TGTGCCAGCAGTTTAATGGCCCGGGATACGCAGTATTTT. Residues: CASSLMARDTQYF.

This clone has a single count. V usage is TRBV5-8 and J usage is TRBJ2-1; a possible D gene is TRBD1 (6 bases). With 4 bases removed from V and 1 base from J, the gap between germline ends came to 12 bases. CDR3 length equals 15 residues. Germline V gene data show CDR1 as SGHTS and CDR2 as YDEGEE. The CDR3 spells CASSLDSRSYNEQFF. In nucleotides, the CDR3 is TGTGCCAGCAGCCTGGACAGTCGGTCCTACAATGAGCAGTTCTTC.

The chain carries TRBV5-6 and TRBJ2-5; no reliable D call. The CDR3 is made up of 17 amino acids. V was pared by 5 bases and J by 1 base, with 21 bases between. Germline values: CDR1 SGHDT, CDR2 YYEEEE. This CDR3 is CASRPLVTSTIQETQYF. The CDR3 nucleotides read TGTGCCAGCAGACCCCTAGTTACCTCGACAATCCAAGAGACCCAGTACTTC. Full variable domain (rest looked up from reference TRBV5-6 and TRBJ2-5): DAGVTQSPTHLIKTRGQQVTLRCSPKSGHDTVSWYQQALGQGPQFIFQYYEEEERQRGNFPDRFSGHQFPNYSSELNVNALLLGDSALYLCASRPLVTSTIQETQYFGPGTRLLVL.

The chain joins TRBV27 to TRBJ2-4; tentatively, D is TRBD1 (5 bases). The germline V gene encodes CDR1 MNHEY and CDR2 SMNVEV (reference sequence). The length of the CDR3 is 13 residues. The germline V and J ends were trimmed by 4 bases and 6 bases, with 10 bases remaining between them. The CDR3 reads CASSSTDTNIQYF. The CDR3 DNA follows: TGTGCCAGCAGTTCGACAGACACAAACATTCAGTACTTC.

A few counts support this clone. The chain links TRBV5-4 to TRBJ2-5; tentatively, D is TRBD2 (5 bases). CDR1 is SGHNT, CDR2 YYREEE, per germline (reference sequence). The CDR3 contains 13 residues. V was clipped by 4 bases and J by 1 base, with 8 bases between them. In DNA form, the CDR3 reads TGTGCCAGCAGCCCCGGACTCCAAGAGACCCAGTACTTC. This translates into CASSPGLQETQYF.

The chain carries TRBV7-2 and TRBJ2-1, with TRBD2 identical over 12 bases. V trimming: 2 bases; J trimming: 9 bases; junction bases outside the gene matches: 8. Per germline, CDR1 SGHTA and CDR2 FQGNSA. This CDR3 has 16 amino acids. In DNA form, the CDR3 reads TGTGCCAGCAGCTTACCTAGCGGGAGGGCTCGGAGTGAGCAGTTCTTC. Residues: CASSLPSGRARSEQFF.

The chain carries TRBV7-2 and TRBJ2-2, with 10 bases that match TRBD1. V shed 1 base, J shed 5 bases, and the junction held 4 bases outside the gene matches. Germline loops: CDR1 SGHTA, CDR2 FQGNSA. This CDR3 spans 16 amino acids. CDR3 in amino acids: CASSLGDRGRTGELFF. The CDR3 region has the DNA TGTGCCAGCAGCTTAGGTGACAGGGGGCGTACCGGGGAGCTGTTTTTT.

The V and J genes are TRBV7-9 and TRBJ1-2; D is possibly TRBD1 (6 bases). Germline CDR1 and CDR2: SEHNR and FQNEAQ (reference sequence). This CDR3 region has 15 residues. V was clipped by 0 bases and J by 6 bases, with 14 bases between them. The CDR3 here is CASSLASRAGDGYTF. The CDR3 DNA is TGTGCCAGCAGCTTAGCATCTCGGGCAGGGGATGGCTACACCTTC.

The chain uses TRBV27 and TRBJ2-7, with TRBD2 matching 11 bases. J was trimmed by 7 bases and V by 0 bases; bases with no gene match: 5. This CDR3 region has 15 residues. From germline, CDR1 is MNHEY and CDR2 SMNVEV (reference sequence). The CDR3 spells CASSLSLAGGPEQYF. The CDR3 bases are TGTGCCAGCAGTTTATCGCTAGCGGGAGGCCCAGAGCAGTACTTC.

The chain recombines TRBV29-1 with TRBJ2-1; D is uncertain. The V gene's germline CDR1 is SQVTM and CDR2 ANQGSEA. This CDR3 is 14 amino acids long. The ends were cut back, 5 bases at V and 3 bases at J, with 14 bases in the middle. For the CDR3, the DNA is TGCAGCGTTCTAAGTGGGTCTAACTACAATGAGCAGTTCTTC. Residues: CSVLSGSNYNEQFF.

In regard to this clone: This sample includes further DNA sequences coding for the same CDR3. The CDR3 coding sequence is TGTGCCAGCAGCGTAGCCCCAGGGGCTACTAACTATGGCTACACCTTC. This encodes CASSVAPGATNYGYTF. The chain couples TRBV9 to TRBJ1-2; D is perhaps TRBD1 (6 bases). Germline-derived CDR1 and CDR2 are SGDLS and YYNGEE. With 0 bases removed from V and 0 bases from J, the gap between germline ends came to 12 bases. CDR3 length: 16 residues.

The chain joins TRBV5-4 to TRBJ2-1; weak D call: TRBD1 (6 bases). The germline V gene has CDR1 SGHNT and CDR2 YYREEE (reference sequence). The V end lost 1 base, the J end lost 4 bases, and 15 bases lay between the germline ends. The length of the CDR3 is 16 residues. This CDR3 reads CASSLNLAGEYNEQFF. The CDR3 DNA is TGTGCCAGCAGCTTGAATTTGGCAGGGGAATACAATGAGCAGTTCTTC.

The gene calls are TRBV5-4 and TRBJ2-1; possible D gene TRBD2, 6 bases. The V and J ends lost 4 bases and 1 base respectively, with 15 bases between them. CDR1 and CDR2 (germline): SGHNT, YYREEE (reference sequence). The CDR3 is made up of 16 amino acids. As DNA, the CDR3 is TGTGCCAGCAGCCCGAGGATGGGAGGTTCCTACAATGAGCAGTTCTTC. Its protein product is CASSPRMGGSYNEQFF.

This clone was seen more than once but under ten times. The gene calls are TRBV5-1 and TRBJ2-3, with D maybe TRBD1 (6 bases). V was shortened by 1 base and J by 5 bases, with 17 bases between the two germline ends. The CDR3 runs 16 residues. Germline V gene lookup returns CDR1 SGHRS and CDR2 YFSETQ. This CDR3 reads CASSLTGPGFGDTQYF. The CDR3 DNA reads TGCGCCAGCAGCTTGACAGGGCCGGGTTTCGGAGATACGCAGTATTTT.

V is TRBV3-1 (or the pseudogene TRBV3-2) and J is TRBJ2-7, with 15 bases identical to TRBD2. With 4 bases clipped from V and 2 bases from J, the junction kept 6 bases outside the gene matches. CDR1 is LGHDT and CDR2 is YNNKEL in the germline V gene (reference sequence). CDR3 length equals 17 residues. The CDR3: CASSRGLAGGSPYEQYF. DNA for the CDR3: TGTGCCAGCAGCCGGGGACTAGCGGGAGGATCCCCCTACGAGCAGTACTTC.